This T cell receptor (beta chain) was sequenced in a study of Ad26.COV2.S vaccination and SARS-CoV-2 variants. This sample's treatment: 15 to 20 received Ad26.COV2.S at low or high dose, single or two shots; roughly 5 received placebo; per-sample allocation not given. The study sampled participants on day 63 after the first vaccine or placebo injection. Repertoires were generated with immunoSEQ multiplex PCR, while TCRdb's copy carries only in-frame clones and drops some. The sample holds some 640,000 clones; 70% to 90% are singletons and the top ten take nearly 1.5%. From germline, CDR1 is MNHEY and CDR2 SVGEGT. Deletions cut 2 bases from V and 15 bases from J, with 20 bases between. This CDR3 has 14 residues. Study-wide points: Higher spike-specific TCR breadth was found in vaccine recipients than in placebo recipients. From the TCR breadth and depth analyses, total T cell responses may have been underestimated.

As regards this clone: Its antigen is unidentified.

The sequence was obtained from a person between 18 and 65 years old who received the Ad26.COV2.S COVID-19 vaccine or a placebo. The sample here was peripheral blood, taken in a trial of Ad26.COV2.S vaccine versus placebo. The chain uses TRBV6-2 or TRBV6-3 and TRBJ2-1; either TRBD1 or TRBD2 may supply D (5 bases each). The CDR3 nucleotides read TGTGCCAGCAGTTACCAGCAGAGGGGATCAGGACGGTTCTTC. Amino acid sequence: CASSYQQRGSGRFF.